The T cell receptor (beta chain) under discussion was sequenced for a study of CD8+ T cells in alopecia areata. Trimming took off 1 base at V and 3 bases at J, with 5 bases between the two ends. The CDR3 runs 13 residues. The germline V gene encodes CDR1 SGHDT and CDR2 YYEEEE. Findings and limits, study-wide: Elevated clonality characterized lesional scalp relative to normal scalp, particularly in alopecia totalis/universalis.

Sequencing relied on a cDNA template that was reverse transcribed from extracted RNA. Some clones are missing from TCRdb's copy, which holds only in-frame ones; the method was immunoSEQ multiplex PCR. This repertoire shows fewer than 70,000 clones, 40% to 50% found once; its top ten account for 51%. In regard to this clone: No antigen is known for it.

This sequence was found in a human donor with alopecia areata. The sequencing sample was made of NKG2D-low CD8+ T cells sorted from blood. The chain employs TRBV5-6 and TRBJ1-5; no clear D. CDR3 DNA: TGTGCCAGCAGCTTGAGGGACAATCAGCCCCAGCATTTT. Translation: CASSLRDNQPQHF.